Listed below are T cell receptor beta chains from one sample, sequenced in a study of cytomegalovirus exposure and HLA in healthy donors. Libraries were prepared by immunoSEQ multiplex PCR; TCRdb keeps only in-frame clonotypes and omits some of them. The sample shows about 120,000 clones, 80% of them seen only once. What was sequenced was PBMCs. Receptor source: a man younger than 45 in good health and CMV-seronegative. CDR3s leave out the opening cysteine and the closing phenylalanine or tryptophan. The order of the fields is clone size, J gene, V gene, CDR3 length, CDR3 protein. Only some rows state a clone size, as once, few, many or a class for expanded clones.

. TRBJ1-2 TRBV7-7 13 ASSLVRGRSYGYT
. TRBJ2-2 TRBV6-6 10 ASSPGGLELF
. TRBJ1-4 TRBV4-1 16 ASSQYSPGRGANEKLF
once TRBJ2-2 TRBV7-2 12 ASSAGQITGELF
. TRBJ2-1 TRBV6-1 13 ASPPGQGAYNEQF
few TRBJ1-5 TRBV6-6 13 ASSYQLQGSQPQH
. TRBJ2-7 TRBV11-2 11 ASSLIAGDEQY
. TRBJ2-2 TRBV5-1 13 ASHLAGGATGELF
. TRBJ1-4 TRBV7-8 13 ASSSNRVTNEKLF
. TRBJ1-2 TRBV27 13 ASGSSSTGSYGYT
. TRBJ2-7 TRBV7-9 13 ASSFAGTGNYEQY
. TRBJ2-2 TRBV2 14 ASSVDRGLNTGELF
. TRBJ2-1 TRBV7-8 11 ASSLASGYEQF
once TRBJ2-2 TRBV7-9 13 ASSLAQGNTGELF
once TRBJ2-3 TRBV28 13 ASYTGGFNTDTQY
few TRBJ2-1 TRBV9 14 ASSIRDTRSYNEQF
. TRBJ2-3 TRBV5-1 11 ASSLDLTDTQY
once TRBJ2-3 TRBV29-1 12 SVSRGQGTDTQY
. TRBJ1-2 TRBV29-1 12 SVEGTGTNYGYT
. TRBJ1-2 TRBV7-9 10 ASSSQGVGDT
. TRBJ1-1 TRBV18 13 ASSGHRGGNTEAF
. TRBJ2-7 TRBV4-1 13 ASSRSGQVAYEQY
. TRBJ2-7 TRBV27 13 ASSLSPGGRLEQY
few TRBJ2-7 TRBV13 13 ASSLGGTKDYEQY
. TRBJ2-1 TRBV11-2 12 ASSGLSSYNEQF
. TRBJ2-1 TRBV7-2 17 ASSLRDTGLAGGYNEQF
. TRBJ1-2 TRBV10-3 11 AISDRVSYGYT
. TRBJ1-2 TRBV30 12 ACGGGTSTYGYT
. TRBJ1-1 TRBV14 11 ASSLQEETEAF